A single sample gave rise to the 10 T cell receptor beta chains below, sequenced in a study of T cell responses to AZD1222 COVID-19 vaccine. The protocol was immunoSEQ multiplex PCR, while the TCRdb copy is restricted to in-frame clones and leaves out a portion. The sample holds about 140,000 clones, 85% to 90% seen once. The source material was peripheral blood, sampled on day 0 of AZD1222 vaccination. Receptor source: an adult in good health.

The chain recombines TRBV12-3 or TRBV12-4 with TRBJ2-7; maybe TRBD2 (5 bases). The CDR3 totals 13 residues. Trimming shortened V by 2 bases and J by 3 bases, and 8 bases separated the two germline ends. The CDR3 sequence is CASSLSAGYEQYF. As DNA, the CDR3 is TGTGCCAGCAGTTTATCCGCGGGCTACGAGCAGTACTTC.

The chain joins TRBV18 to TRBJ2-5, with D hard to call. The V end was cut by 1 base, the J end by 0 bases, with 6 bases between. Germline V gene sequence: CDR1 KGHSH, CDR2 LQKENI. The CDR3 covers 14 residues. In nucleotides, the CDR3 is TGTGCCAGCTCACCACTCCCCGACCAAGAGACCCAGTACTTC. This sequence encodes CASSPLPDQETQYF.

The chain recombines TRBV27 with TRBJ1-1; a weak D match, TRBD1 (5 bases). V was cut by 5 bases and J by 5 bases, with 18 bases left in between. Per germline, CDR1 MNHEY and CDR2 SMNVEV (reference sequence). The CDR3 covers 15 residues. CDR3 in amino acids: CASSPQTTVSTEAFF. The CDR3 nucleotides are TGTGCCAGCAGTCCGCAGACGACAGTATCTACTGAAGCTTTCTTT.

The chain couples TRBV18 to TRBJ1-5, with D maybe TRBD1 (5 bases). From germline, CDR1 is KGHSH and CDR2 LQKENI. V dropped 6 bases and J dropped 5 bases, with 14 bases sitting between them. The CDR3 spans 14 residues. CDR3 loop: CASSQGPKDQPQHF. DNA of the CDR3: TGTGCCAGCTCCCAGGGACCTAAAGATCAGCCCCAGCATTTT.

The V gene is TRBV2, the J gene TRBJ2-1; unclear D gene. Per germline, CDR1 SNHLY and CDR2 FYNNEI. V gave up 6 bases and J gave up 6 bases, with 21 bases separating them. CDR3 length: 16 amino acids. The CDR3 DNA is TGTGCCAGCAGCCGCCCGGTAGGGCCTGAACGCAATGAGCAGTTCTTC. It specifies CASSRPVGPERNEQFF.

The rearrangement links TRBV7-9 to TRBJ2-5; D call uncertain. This CDR3 region has 16 residues. V lost 0 bases and J 4 bases, leaving 15 bases between the germline ends. The V gene's germline CDR1 is SEHNR and CDR2 FQNEAQ (reference sequence). The CDR3 DNA reads as TGTGCCAGCAGCTTAGCGATATACGGTGGGTTAGAGACCCAGTACTTC. Amino acids: CASSLAIYGGLETQYF.

The chain recombines TRBV28 with TRBJ1-4; 8 bases map to TRBD1. This CDR3 contains 14 residues. V gave up 4 bases and J gave up 8 bases; unmatched junction bases: 6. From germline, CDR1 is MDHEN and CDR2 SYDVKM. For the CDR3, the DNA is TGTGCCAGCAGTTCGACAGGGGACGGGGAAAAACTGTTTTTT. Translation: CASSSTGDGEKLFF.

The chain links TRBV6-5 to TRBJ1-1; weak D call: TRBD1 (5 bases). Trimming left V 8 bases short and J 4 bases short, with 20 bases between. Per germline, CDR1 MNHEY and CDR2 SVGAGI. The CDR3 is 15 amino acids. The CDR3, as DNA: TGTGCCAGCGAATCCAACGGGGCGGGGAGCACTGAAGCTTTCTTT. It specifies CASESNGAGSTEAFF.

This clone has a handful of counts. The chain employs TRBV24-1 and TRBJ2-7; TRBD1 matches at 7 bases. V gave up 4 bases and J gave up 2 bases; unmatched junction bases: 7. Per germline, CDR1 KGHDR and CDR2 SFDVKD. CDR3 length: 15 amino acids. The CDR3 loop reads CATSDPRQGTYEQYF. CDR3 sequence (DNA): TGTGCCACCAGTGACCCGAGACAGGGAACCTACGAGCAGTACTTC.

This chain joins TRBV9 and TRBJ1-1; D not certain. Germline V gene lookup returns CDR1 SGDLS and CDR2 YYNGEE. The length of the CDR3 is 12 residues. V lost 7 bases and J 5 bases, leaving 12 bases between the germline ends. For the CDR3, the DNA is TGTGCCAGCCAACTTCCCCAAACTGAAGCTTTCTTT. Amino acids: CASQLPQTEAFF.